This TCR beta chain was sequenced for a study of blood T cell repertoires in COVID-19. In the original workflow: The authors estimated nucleated cell counts from reference gene primer amplification. This table comes from immunoSEQ multiplex PCR, and its TCRdb copy is limited to in-frame clones, with some not included. The DNA was the basis for D and trimming; V, J and clone size are from that table. The sample consists of about 250,000 clones, approximately 90% of them appearing once. V was clipped by 10 bases and J by 5 bases; unmatched bases: 10. CDR3 length equals 13 residues. The V gene's germline CDR1 is MDHEN and CDR2 SYDVKM.

Sequenced material: PBMCs or T cells enriched from blood (not recorded which). The sequence was collected from a middle-aged man who had recovered from COVID-19. The rearrangement links TRBV28 to TRBJ1-1, with 7 bases fitting TRBD1. Here the CDR3 DNA reads TGTGCCACCGTTAGACAGGGTGGGACTGAAGCTTTCTTT. Its translation: CATVRQGGTEAFF.